The 10 T cell receptor beta chains presented below share a single source sample, sequenced in a study of blood T cell repertoires in COVID-19. Generated by immunoSEQ multiplex PCR, the TCRdb table keeps only in-frame clones and is missing some. The sample consists of 90,000 to 120,000 clones, approximately 80% of them appearing once. The material sequenced was peripheral blood. These receptors all stem from a man aged 60-69 years with acute or convalescent COVID-19.

The chain uses TRBV5-1 and TRBJ2-1; D perhaps matches TRBD2 (6 bases). With 0 bases removed from V and 9 bases from J, the gap between germline ends came to 16 bases. Germline CDR1 SGHRS, CDR2 YFSETQ. The CDR3 consists of 15 residues. In DNA, the CDR3 is TGCGCCAGCAGCTTGGAGGGTTTGGCGGGGCGTGAGCAGTTCTTC. The encoded protein is CASSLEGLAGREQFF. The full variable domain, in which reference TRBV5-1 and TRBJ2-1 provide the parts outside the CDR3, is KAGVTQTPRYLIKTRGQQVTLSCSPISGHRSVSWYQQTPGQGLQFLFEYFSETQRNKGNFPGRFSGRQFSNSRSEMNVSTLELGDSALYLCASSLEGLAGREQFFGPGTRLTVL.

The chain employs TRBV30 and TRBJ2-1; 13 bases agree with TRBD2. Unmatched junction bases numbered 7, after V lost 4 bases and J lost 7 bases. Germline assignment: CDR1 GTSNPN and CDR2 SVGIG (reference sequence). This CDR3 region has 15 residues. CDR3: CAWTIGTSGENEQFF. The CDR3 coding sequence is TGTGCCTGGACCATCGGGACTAGCGGGGAGAATGAGCAGTTCTTC.

J is TRBJ1-2 and V is TRBV5-1; 8 bases match TRBD1. Germline CDR1 reads SGHRS; CDR2 reads YFSETQ. With V trimmed by 4 bases and J by 8 bases, 10 bases remained unmatched. The CDR3 sequence is 14 residues long. DNA of the CDR3: TGCGCCAGCAGCCCGACAGGGGAAGAAGGCGGCTACACCTTC. Protein sequence: CASSPTGEEGGYTF.

The genes are TRBV6-2 or TRBV6-3 and TRBJ2-7, with 9 bases fitting TRBD1. V was pared by 0 bases and J by 6 bases, with 6 bases of the junction left unmatched. Germline V gene sequence: CDR1 MNHEY, CDR2 SVGEGT. The CDR3 runs 15 residues. The chain's CDR3 is CASSYSGQGMGEQYF. CDR3 sequence (DNA): TGTGCCAGCAGTTACTCGGGACAGGGAATGGGCGAGCAGTACTTC.

J is TRBJ1-1 and V is TRBV5-1, with a tentative D call TRBD1 (6 bases). V was trimmed by 2 bases and J by 6 bases, leaving 14 bases between them. The CDR3 runs to 14 residues. Germline CDR1 reads SGHRS; CDR2 reads YFSETQ. Written as DNA, the CDR3 is TGCGCCAGCAGCTTTACAGGGACGACGGCTGAAGCTTTCTTT. Encoded protein: CASSFTGTTAEAFF.

This clone was picked up one time. This sequence joins TRBV7-2 and TRBJ2-4, with TRBD2 as a possible D gene (6 bases). Between the trimmed V and J ends, which lost 1 base and 6 bases, there was a span of 7 bases. Per the germline V gene, CDR1 is SGHTA and CDR2 is FQGNSA. The CDR3 totals 13 residues. The CDR3 region is CASSLGGLNIQYF. The CDR3, as DNA: TGTGCCAGCAGCTTAGGGGGACTAAACATTCAGTACTTC.

The chain uses TRBV2 and TRBJ1-5, with 8 bases aligning to TRBD1. V shed 6 bases, J shed 6 bases, and the junction held 7 bases outside the gene matches. Germline V gives CDR1 SNHLY, CDR2 FYNNEI. The CDR3 extends over 14 amino acids. CDR3 DNA sequence: TGTGCCAGCAGCTATCTGGACAGGGCTCAGCCCCAGCATTTT. Encoded protein: CASSYLDRAQPQHF.

This clone was detected only once. The chain combines TRBV18 with TRBJ1-5; D unclear. With 0 bases removed from V and 1 base from J, the gap between germline ends came to 13 bases. CDR3 length equals 17 residues. The germline V gene has CDR1 KGHSH and CDR2 LQKENI. Here the CDR3 reads CASSPPMGGGSNQPQHF. The CDR3 region has the DNA TGTGCCAGCTCACCACCTATGGGCGGAGGGAGCAATCAGCCCCAGCATTTT.

The V call is TRBV5-4, the J call TRBJ2-1, with 7 bases lining up with TRBD2. The CDR3 length is 15 residues. Germline V gene lookup returns CDR1 SGHNT and CDR2 YYREEE (reference sequence). The J segment lost 1 base and the V segment lost 5 bases, leaving 6 bases of the junction unmatched. CDR3 residues: CASSFSGSSYNEQFF. The CDR3 region has the DNA TGTGCCAGCAGTTTTAGCGGGTCTTCCTACAATGAGCAGTTCTTC. The full variable domain, in which reference TRBV5-4 and TRBJ2-1 provide the parts outside the CDR3, is ETGVTQSPTHLIKTRGQQVTLRCSSQSGHNTVSWYQQALGQGPQFIFQYYREEENGRGNFPPRFSGLQFPNYSSELNVNALELDDSALYLCASSFSGSSYNEQFFGPGTRLTVL.

The V call is TRBV19, the J call TRBJ1-2; TRBD1 agrees at 7 bases. Germline CDR1 reads LNHDA; CDR2 reads SQIVND (reference sequence). J gave up 8 bases and V 7 bases, and 10 bases lay outside the gene matches. The CDR3 totals 13 residues. This chain's CDR3 is CASTPQGGGGYTF. The CDR3 region has the DNA TGTGCCAGTACCCCCCAGGGGGGAGGCGGCTACACCTTC.